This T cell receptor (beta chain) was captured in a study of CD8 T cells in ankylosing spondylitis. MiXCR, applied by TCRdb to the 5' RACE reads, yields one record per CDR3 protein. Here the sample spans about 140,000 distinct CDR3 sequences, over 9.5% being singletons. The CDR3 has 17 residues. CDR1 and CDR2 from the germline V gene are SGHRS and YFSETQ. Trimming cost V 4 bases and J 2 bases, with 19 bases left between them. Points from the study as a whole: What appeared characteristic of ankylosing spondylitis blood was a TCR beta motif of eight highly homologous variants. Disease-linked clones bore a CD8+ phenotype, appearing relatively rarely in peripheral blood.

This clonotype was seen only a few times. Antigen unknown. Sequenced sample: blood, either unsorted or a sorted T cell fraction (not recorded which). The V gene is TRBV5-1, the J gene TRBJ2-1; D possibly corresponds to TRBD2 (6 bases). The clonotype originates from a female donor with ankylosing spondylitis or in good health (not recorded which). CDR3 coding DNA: TGCGCCAGCAGCACCGGGACTCCTCCTCCTACCTACAATGAGCAGTTCTTC. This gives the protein CASSTGTPPPTYNEQFF.